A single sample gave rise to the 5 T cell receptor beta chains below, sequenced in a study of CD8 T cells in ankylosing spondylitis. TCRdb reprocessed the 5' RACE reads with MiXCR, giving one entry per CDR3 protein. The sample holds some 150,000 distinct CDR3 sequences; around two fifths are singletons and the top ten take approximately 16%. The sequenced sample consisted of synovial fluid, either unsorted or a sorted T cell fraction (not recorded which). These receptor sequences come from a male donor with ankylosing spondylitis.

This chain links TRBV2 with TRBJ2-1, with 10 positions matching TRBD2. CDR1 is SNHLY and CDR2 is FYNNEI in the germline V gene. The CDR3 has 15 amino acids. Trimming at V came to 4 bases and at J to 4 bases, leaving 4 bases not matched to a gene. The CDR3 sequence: CASSASGSIYNEQFF. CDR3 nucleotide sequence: TGTGCCAGCAGTGCTAGCGGGAGTATTTACAATGAGCAGTTCTTC.

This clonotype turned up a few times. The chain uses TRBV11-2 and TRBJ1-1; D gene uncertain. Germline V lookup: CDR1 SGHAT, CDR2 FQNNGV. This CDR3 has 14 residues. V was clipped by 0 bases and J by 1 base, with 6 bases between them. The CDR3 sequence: CASSLEGANTEAFF. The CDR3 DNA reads TGTGCCAGCAGCTTAGAGGGCGCGAACACTGAAGCTTTCTTT. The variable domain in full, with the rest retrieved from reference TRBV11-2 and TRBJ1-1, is EAGVAQSPRYKIIEKRQSVAFWCNPISGHATLYWYQQILGQGPKLLIQFQNNGVVDDSQLPKDRFSAERLKGVDSTLKIQPAKLEDSAVYLCASSLEGANTEAFFGQGTRLTVV.

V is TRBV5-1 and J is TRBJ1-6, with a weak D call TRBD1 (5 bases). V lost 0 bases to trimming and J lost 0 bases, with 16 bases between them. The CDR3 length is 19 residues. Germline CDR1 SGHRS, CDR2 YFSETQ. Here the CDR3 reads CASSLAQGAPSSYNSPLHF. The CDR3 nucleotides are TGCGCCAGCAGCTTGGCTCAAGGGGCGCCGAGCTCCTATAATTCACCCCTCCACTTT.

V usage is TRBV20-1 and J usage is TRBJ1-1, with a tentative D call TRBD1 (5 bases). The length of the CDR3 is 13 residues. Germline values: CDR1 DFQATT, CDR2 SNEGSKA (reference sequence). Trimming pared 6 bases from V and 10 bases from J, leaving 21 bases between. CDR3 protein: CSAVRMGPQGAFF. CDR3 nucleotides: TGCAGTGCCGTACGGATGGGGCCCCAAGGAGCTTTCTTT.

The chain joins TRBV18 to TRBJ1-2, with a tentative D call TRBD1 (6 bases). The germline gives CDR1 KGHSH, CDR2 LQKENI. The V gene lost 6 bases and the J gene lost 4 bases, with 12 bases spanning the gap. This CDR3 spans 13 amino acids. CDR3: CASSTGQFYGYTF. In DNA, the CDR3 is TGTGCCAGCTCTACTGGACAGTTCTATGGCTACACCTTC.